The clone carrying this TCR beta chain was seen at least ten times. Its antigen is undetermined. Sequenced material consisted of expressed TCRB transcripts (all of the isolated RNA was reverse transcribed). Produced via immunoSEQ multiplex PCR; TCRdb's table is partial and in-frame only. The sample consists of over 100,000 clones, 30% to 50% of them appearing once. Trimming at V came to 2 bases and at J to 4 bases, leaving 2 bases not matched to a gene. This CDR3 is 14 amino acids long. The data belong to a study of beta chain features in type 1 diabetes. Study-wide context: What patients shared with healthy donors was a similar profile of age, gender and cell yields. Study observations and caveats: Shortening that was moderate but significant affected the TCRB CDR3s of Type 1 diabetes patients in all four CD4+ subsets. Any HLA-type effect on TCRB rearrangement remained unresolved here.

A single heparinised blood sample, averaging around 120 mL, was obtained per donor. The sequenced sample was stem cell memory CD4+ T cells from blood. V usage is TRBV23-1 and J usage is TRBJ2-5, with TRBD1 matching 9 bases. TRBV23-1 is filed as an ORF, its function uncertain. The source of this sequence is a woman under 30 in good health. The CDR3 DNA reads as TGCGCCAGCAGTCAACACAGGGGGCCAGAGACCCAGTACTTC. It encodes CASSQHRGPETQYF.